The sequence of this T cell receptor beta chain was determined in a study of blood T cell repertoires in COVID-19. This table comes from immunoSEQ multiplex PCR, and its TCRdb copy is limited to in-frame clones, with some not included. In the table there are almost 250,000 clones, around nine tenths of which are singletons. Germline V gives CDR1 SGHKS, CDR2 YYEKEE (reference sequence). The CDR3 is 16 amino acids. V lost 2 bases and J 4 bases, leaving 18 bases between the germline ends. Sequenced: peripheral blood. The sequence came from a woman aged 55-75 years who had recovered from COVID-19. V is TRBV5-5 and J is TRBJ1-2, with D perhaps TRBD1 (6 bases). CDR3 sequence (DNA): TGTGCCAGCAGCTTACACTTTGGGGGCGACATCTATGGCTACACCTTC. Protein sequence: CASSLHFGGDIYGYTF.